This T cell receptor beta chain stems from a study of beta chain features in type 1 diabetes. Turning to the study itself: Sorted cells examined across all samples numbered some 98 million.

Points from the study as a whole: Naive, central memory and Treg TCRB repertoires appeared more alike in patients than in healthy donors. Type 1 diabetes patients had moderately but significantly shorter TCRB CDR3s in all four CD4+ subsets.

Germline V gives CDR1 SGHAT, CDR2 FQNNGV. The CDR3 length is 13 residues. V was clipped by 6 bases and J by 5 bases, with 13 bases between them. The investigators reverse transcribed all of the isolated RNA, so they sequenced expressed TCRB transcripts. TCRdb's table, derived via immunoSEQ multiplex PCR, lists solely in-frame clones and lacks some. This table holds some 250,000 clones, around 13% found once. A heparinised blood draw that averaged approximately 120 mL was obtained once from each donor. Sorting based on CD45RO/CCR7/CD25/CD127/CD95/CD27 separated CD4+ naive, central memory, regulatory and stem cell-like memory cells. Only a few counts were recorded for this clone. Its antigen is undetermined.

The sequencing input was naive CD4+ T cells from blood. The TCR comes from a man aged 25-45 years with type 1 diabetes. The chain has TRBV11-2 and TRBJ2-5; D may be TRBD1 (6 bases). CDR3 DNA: TGTGCCAGCAGACTACAGGGCGTGGAGACCCAGTACTTC. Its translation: CASRLQGVETQYF.